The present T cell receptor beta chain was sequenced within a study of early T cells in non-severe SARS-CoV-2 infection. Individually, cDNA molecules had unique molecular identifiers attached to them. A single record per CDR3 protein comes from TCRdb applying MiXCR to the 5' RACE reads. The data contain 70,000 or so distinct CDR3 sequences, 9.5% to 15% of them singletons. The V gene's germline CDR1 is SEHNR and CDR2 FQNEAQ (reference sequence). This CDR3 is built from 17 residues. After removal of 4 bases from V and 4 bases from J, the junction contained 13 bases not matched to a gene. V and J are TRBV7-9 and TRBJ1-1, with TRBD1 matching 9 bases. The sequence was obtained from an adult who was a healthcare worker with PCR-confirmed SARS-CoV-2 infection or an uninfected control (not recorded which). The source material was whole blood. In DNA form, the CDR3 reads TGTGCCAGCAGCTATTCCGGGACAGGGCCCCTCGGCACTGAAGCTTTCTTT. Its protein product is CASSYSGTGPLGTEAFF.